What follows is one T cell receptor beta chain and its context. Its antigen is not identified. V dropped 0 bases and J dropped 0 bases, with 9 bases sitting between them. The CDR3 consists of 15 residues. Germline V gives CDR1 LGHNA, CDR2 YSLEER. The data belong to a study of cytomegalovirus exposure and HLA in healthy donors. Whole-study findings and limits: Rare TCR sequences dominated, though some public TCRs recurred in many donors. In a later analysis, productive TCRs from donors in an Asian-associated ancestry cluster reportedly carried fewer N-insertions than the cohort mean.

Primers included in the PCR were 60 Vbeta and 13 Jbeta primers. TCRdb's table, derived via immunoSEQ multiplex PCR, lists solely in-frame clones and lacks some. Of around 170,000 clones listed, 79% are singletons. The V and J genes are TRBV4-3 and TRBJ2-7; D unclear. The sequenced sample was PBMCs. This sequence originates from a middle-aged woman in good health and CMV-seronegative. CDR3 sequence (DNA): TGCGCCAGCAGCCAAGACTTCACCGGCTCCTACGAGCAGTACTTC. Translating gives CASSQDFTGSYEQYF.